This passage covers 3 T cell receptor beta chains from one sample sequenced in a study of technical replicates of blood from several donors. Only in-frame clones appear in the TCRdb table, and some are missing; sequencing was by immunoSEQ multiplex PCR. The sample has almost 90,000 clones, 85% to 95% seen once. The sample taken for sequencing was T cells isolated from PBMCs. These receptor sequences come from a human donor in good health.

This chain joins TRBV7-9 and TRBJ1-3, with D perhaps TRBD1 (6 bases). V gave up 4 bases and J gave up 2 bases, with 21 bases separating them. CDR3 length: 18 residues. Germline V gene data show CDR1 as SEHNR and CDR2 as FQNEAQ (reference sequence). The CDR3 DNA sequence: TGTGCCAGCAGCTCGAGTAATATACAGGGAGCGACTGGAAACACCATATATTTT. Protein product: CASSSSNIQGATGNTIYF. Combining the CDR3 with reference TRBV7-9 and TRBJ1-3 gives the whole variable domain DTGVSQNPRHKITKRGQNVTFRCDPISEHNRLYWYRQTLGQGPEFLTYFQNEAQLEKSRLLSDRFSAERPKGSFSTLEIQRTEQGDSAMYLCASSSSNIQGATGNTIYFGEGSWLTVV.

This clone was observed once. The chain employs TRBV7-6 and TRBJ2-7; D is uncertain. Germline V gene lookup returns CDR1 SGHVS and CDR2 FNYEAQ. V was trimmed by 2 bases and J by 3 bases, leaving 8 bases between them. CDR3 length: 13 residues. The CDR3 region has the DNA TGTGCCAGCAGCTTATCCTTAAACTACGAGCAGTACTTC. Protein sequence: CASSLSLNYEQYF.

The rearrangement joins TRBV7-9 to TRBJ1-5; no reliable D call. V lost 2 bases, J lost 7 bases, and 6 bases lay in between. CDR3 length: 12 residues. From germline, CDR1 is SEHNR and CDR2 FQNEAQ (reference sequence). The CDR3 sequence is CASSLSSQPQHF. CDR3 DNA sequence: TGTGCCAGCAGCTTATCGTCCCAGCCCCAGCATTTT.